This T cell receptor beta chain was obtained from a study of T cells in narcolepsy. The study, taken as a whole, reports: Same-patient CSF and blood CD4+ T cell clonotypes included HCRT-specific and TRIB2-specific autoreactive ones. Reportedly, autoreactive clonotypes were serially detected in patients' blood but not controls'.

Repertoires were generated with immunoSEQ multiplex PCR, while TCRdb's copy carries only in-frame clones and drops some. This sample has 9,500 to 12,000 clones, with around 94% found just once. The ends lost 3 bases at V and 2 bases at J; junction bases unmatched: 13. From germline, CDR1 is LNHDA and CDR2 SQIVND (reference sequence). This CDR3 is 17 amino acids long. Of note for this clone: Its target is not known.

The sequencing input was CD45RA- memory CD4+ T cells from PBMCs. The source of this sequence is a human donor with narcolepsy. This sequence joins TRBV19 and TRBJ2-7; TRBD1 aligns across 7 bases. CDR3 nucleotides: TGTGCCAGTAGTATGTCGACCCCCGGGACAGTTACCTACGAGCAGTACTTC. It translates to CASSMSTPGTVTYEQYF.